Listed below are T cell receptor beta chains from one sample, sequenced in a study of blood T cell repertoires in COVID-19. Repertoires were generated with immunoSEQ multiplex PCR, while TCRdb's copy carries only in-frame clones and drops some. The profile shows 300,000 or so clones, about nine tenths of them singletons. The sample comprised peripheral blood. The receptors stem from a woman aged 25 to 39 with COVID-19, enrolled during active disease. Both conserved end residues are part of each CDR3. D genes are given only for firm matches. Size is stated for part of the rows, as once, few or many counts, or as a class when the clone is expanded.

j_call,clone_size,v_call,d_call,cdr3_nt,cdr3_aa
TRBJ1-5,.,TRBV5-1,TRBD1,TGCGCCAGCAGCCCGGGACAGGGGGACGGTCAGCCCCAGCATTTT,CASSPGQGDGQPQHF
TRBJ1-5,once,TRBV5-1,TRBD1,TGCGCCAGCAGCACAGGGGAGGGCAATCAGCCCCAGCATTTT,CASSTGEGNQPQHF
TRBJ1-5,.,TRBV5-3,.,TGTGCCAGAAGACTAATGGGCAGGGTTCAGCCCCAGCATTTT,CARRLMGRVQPQHF
TRBJ2-7,.,TRBV9,.,TGTGCCAGCAGCGTAGCGGGCCGAGCGGACTCCTACGAGCAGTACTTC,CASSVAGRADSYEQYF
TRBJ1-2,once,TRBV18,.,TGTGCCAGCTCCCCGGGGGAGAGCTATGGCTACACCTTC,CASSPGESYGYTF
TRBJ2-7,.,TRBV9,TRBD2,TGTGCCAGCAGCCCCGGTTCCCAACTAGCGGGAGAACATTACGAGCAGTACTTC,CASSPGSQLAGEHYEQYF
TRBJ2-1,.,TRBV7-2,TRBD2,TGTGCCAGCAGCTTAGCTAGCGGGAGGAGGAATGAGCAGTTCTTC,CASSLASGRRNEQFF
TRBJ2-7,.,TRBV11-2,.,TGTGCCAGCAGCTTACGACAGTCCACCGAGCAGTACTTC,CASSLRQSTEQYF
TRBJ2-5,.,TRBV10-3,TRBD2,TGTGCCATCAGGACTAGCGAAGAGACCCAGTACTTC,CAIRTSEETQYF
TRBJ2-7,few,TRBV5-1,.,TGCGCCAGCAGCCCGCTCTCTGGACAGATCTCCTACGAGCAGTACTTC,CASSPLSGQISYEQYF
TRBJ2-1,.,TRBV4-2,TRBD2,TGTGCCAGCAGCTTGTGGGCGGGAGGGTTTTACAATGAGCAGTTCTTC,CASSLWAGGFYNEQFF
TRBJ1-2,.,TRBV5-6,.,TGTGCCAGCAGCTTGGGGAGGGAAAACTATGGCTACACCTTC,CASSLGRENYGYTF
TRBJ2-3,.,TRBV6-1,.,TGTGCCAGCAGTGAACGACGGAGACTCACAGATACGCAGTATTTT,CASSERRRLTDTQYF
TRBJ1-4,.,TRBV10-1,.,TGCGCCAGCTCGGGGGAAGCGAATGAAAAACTGTTTTTT,CASSGEANEKLFF
TRBJ1-1,.,TRBV30,TRBD1,TGTGCCCGGAAAGGAGGGACAGGGAACACTGAAGCTTTCTTT,CARKGGTGNTEAFF
TRBJ2-5,.,TRBV29-1,.,TGCAGCGTGAGTCTAGAGACCCAGTACTTC,CSVSLETQYF
TRBJ1-2,.,TRBV6-6,TRBD1,TGTGCCAGCAGTTATGGGACAGGGAAAGGCTACACCTTC,CASSYGTGKGYTF
TRBJ2-3,.,TRBV5-4,.,TGTGCCAGCAGCCGGCTAGCGCAAGCGGGAGATACGCAGTATTTT,CASSRLAQAGDTQYF
TRBJ1-5,.,TRBV19,.,TGTGCCAGTAGTATTGGTGGAGGGAACGATCAGCCCCAGCATTTT,CASSIGGGNDQPQHF
TRBJ1-2,.,TRBV28,.,TGTGCCAGCAGTTTAAGGAGGGGGGGTAGCTACACCTTC,CASSLRRGGSYTF
TRBJ2-1,.,TRBV7-3,TRBD2,TGTGCCAGCAGCTTGCGGACTAGCTCCTACAATGAGCAGTTCTTC,CASSLRTSSYNEQFF
TRBJ1-4,.,TRBV3-1/TRBV3-2,TRBD1,TGTGCCAGCAGCCGAGATTCAGTCGGGACAGGGGTTGAAAAACTGTTTTTT,CASSRDSVGTGVEKLFF
TRBJ1-5,once,TRBV24-1,.,TGTGCCACCAGTGATACAGCCTGGCAGCCCCAGCATTTT,CATSDTAWQPQHF
TRBJ1-2,.,TRBV6-6,TRBD1,TGTGCCAGCAGTTACATAGGACAGGATGGCTACACCTTC,CASSYIGQDGYTF
TRBJ1-1,.,TRBV12-5,.,TGTGCTAGTGGTCTAGAGGGGAACACTGAAGCTTTCTTT,CASGLEGNTEAFF
TRBJ2-1,.,TRBV3-1/TRBV3-2,.,TGTGCCAGCAGCCAAACAGAAAGCTACAATGAGCAGTTCTTC,CASSQTESYNEQFF
TRBJ1-1,.,TRBV18,.,TGTGCCAGCTCACCTTCTCCCAGGGAAACTGAAGCTTTCTTT,CASSPSPRETEAFF
TRBJ2-3,.,TRBV7-3,.,TGTGCCAGCAGCTTAGGGACTTACACAGATACGCAGTATTTT,CASSLGTYTDTQYF
TRBJ1-5,.,TRBV19,TRBD1,TGTGCCAGTAGTATGGTAGAACAGGGGGCCCAGCCCCAGCATTTT,CASSMVEQGAQPQHF
TRBJ2-1,.,TRBV12-5,TRBD2,TGTGCTAGTGGTTTGGACGGGAGGGCCTCTAATGAGCAGTTCTTC,CASGLDGRASNEQFF
TRBJ2-7,.,TRBV5-1,TRBD2,TGCGCCAGCAGCTGGACTAGCGGGAGTCGGTACGAGCAGTACTTC,CASSWTSGSRYEQYF
TRBJ2-7,.,TRBV18,TRBD1,TGTGCCAGCTCACCTGGGACAGCGGCCGAGCAGTACTTC,CASSPGTAAEQYF
TRBJ2-1,once,TRBV10-1,TRBD2,TGCGCCAGCAGTAGCGGGAGCTCCTACAATGAGCAGTTCTTC,CASSSGSSYNEQFF
TRBJ1-1,once,TRBV30,.,TGTGCCTGGAGGGCGGTGAACACTGAAGCTTTCTTT,CAWRAVNTEAFF
TRBJ2-1,.,TRBV30,TRBD1,TGTGCCTGGGCCACAGGACAGGCTTACAATGAGCAGTTCTTC,CAWATGQAYNEQFF
TRBJ1-2,once,TRBV18,.,TGTGCCAGCTCACCAGAACAGGGTAGTGGCTACACCTTC,CASSPEQGSGYTF
TRBJ1-6,.,TRBV2,TRBD1,TGTGCCAGCAACCGACAGGGGGATTCACCCCTCCACTTT,CASNRQGDSPLHF
TRBJ1-4,.,TRBV6-1,.,TGTGCCAGCAGTGATCCCCACAGGGCCCTTAATGAAAAACTGTTTTTT,CASSDPHRALNEKLFF
TRBJ2-3,.,TRBV27,.,TGTGCCAGCAGCCTCCGGGAGCCGAGAGGGGCAGATACGCAGTATTTT,CASSLREPRGADTQYF
TRBJ2-2,.,TRBV4-1,TRBD2,TGCGCCAGCAGCCCTCCGGGACTAGCGGGAACCGGGGAGCTGTTTTTT,CASSPPGLAGTGELFF
TRBJ1-2,once,TRBV5-6,TRBD1,TGTGCCAGCAGCTTACAAGACAGGGACTATGGCTACACCTTC,CASSLQDRDYGYTF
TRBJ2-5,.,TRBV7-2,TRBD1,TGTGCCAGCAACAACAGGGGGAAAGAGACCCAGTACTTC,CASNNRGKETQYF
TRBJ2-3,.,TRBV7-2,.,TGTGCCAGCAGCTTAGGTCTAGCTATTCACACAGATACGCAGTATTTT,CASSLGLAIHTDTQYF
TRBJ1-1,.,TRBV6-5,.,TGTGCCAGCAGTTACGTTGGCAGGGAAGCTTTCTTT,CASSYVGREAFF
TRBJ1-2,.,TRBV25-1,.,TGTGCCAGCAGTCAACCGGGAGGAACTGGCTACACCTTC,CASSQPGGTGYTF
TRBJ2-7,.,TRBV12-3/TRBV12-4,.,TGTGCCAGCAGAATAACAGGGTACGAGCAGTACTTC,CASRITGYEQYF
TRBJ1-1,.,TRBV9,TRBD1,TGTGCCAGCAGCTTCAGGGACAGGGGGAGCACTGAAGCTTTCTTT,CASSFRDRGSTEAFF
TRBJ2-3,.,TRBV5-1,TRBD2,TGCGCCAGCAGCTTGGCCGCACTAGCGGGAGTCATAGATACGCAGTATTTT,CASSLAALAGVIDTQYF
TRBJ2-5,once,TRBV13,.,TGTGCCAGCAGCTGGGGGCCCGAGCCGACCCAGTACTTC,CASSWGPEPTQYF
TRBJ2-1,once,TRBV19,.,TGTGCCAGTAGTATACTAGCAATGGATGAGCAGTTCTTC,CASSILAMDEQFF
TRBJ2-7,.,TRBV2,TRBD2,TGTGCCAGCATGCCTAGCGGGCCCTACGAGCAGTACTTC,CASMPSGPYEQYF
TRBJ1-4,.,TRBV5-1,.,TGCGCCAGCAGCTATGATGGACTAAATGAAAAACTGTTTTTT,CASSYDGLNEKLFF
TRBJ1-5,once,TRBV5-1,TRBD1,TGCGCCAGCAGCTCCAGGCCCGGACAGGGGGAACAGCCCCAGCATTTT,CASSSRPGQGEQPQHF